This T cell receptor (beta chain) was recovered during a study of OX40 agonist ivuxolimab in advanced cancers. As for the study in general: The patients got ivuxolimab, which is an agonistic anti-OX40 (CD134) antibody. The dose-escalation cohort was around 83% male, with a mean age of around 60 years, ranging about 23 to 90. Partial responses were achieved by three patients, one with hepatocellular carcinoma and two with cutaneous melanoma.

Regarding this clone: The antigen is unknown.

The CDR3 covers 15 residues. V dropped 4 bases and J dropped 7 bases, with 14 bases sitting between them. In germline, CDR1 is MNHNY, CDR2 SVGAGI (reference sequence). Study-wide findings and caveats: The study observed clonal expansion of CD4+ and CD8+ blood T cells by week 6 at 0.1 to 3.0 mg/kg.

Measured with immunoSEQ multiplex PCR; TCRdb has only the in-frame clones, and not every one. The sample consists of around 90,000 clones, around 86% of them appearing once. This specimen consisted of CD4+ or CD8+ T cells sorted from blood, obtained in a trial of the OX40 agonist ivuxolimab. This clonotype was obtained from an adult with an advanced solid tumor such as melanoma, head and neck, liver or kidney cancer. This chain uses TRBV6-6 with TRBJ1-6; maybe TRBD1 (6 bases). The CDR3 DNA reads as TGTGCCAGCAGTTCTCGACGACAGGCGAATTCACCCCTCCACTTT. Translating gives CASSSRRQANSPLHF.